The clone carrying this T cell receptor (beta chain) was counted between two and nine times. This entry belongs to a study of T-cell reconstitution after alpha-beta-depleted transplantation in children. Unique molecular identifiers were used to barcode this TCRbeta library. TCRdb analysed the PCR reads with MiXCR anew, one entry per CDR3 protein. Among 500,000 or so distinct CDR3 sequences listed, approximately 32% were seen once. Germline V lookup: CDR1 DFQATT, CDR2 SNEGSKA (reference sequence). The CDR3 covers 12 residues. The J segment lost 6 bases and the V segment lost 4 bases, leaving 5 bases of the junction unmatched.

The J gene is TRBJ1-2, the V gene TRBV20-1, with TRBD1 matching 7 bases. This clonotype was obtained from a human donor who donated a stem cell graft to a child with aplastic anemia. Sample: PBMCs from the stem cell graft donor, taken from the stem cell graft. This chain's CDR3 is CSANQGGHGYTF. In nucleotides, the CDR3 is TGCAGTGCTAATCAGGGGGGGCATGGCTACACCTTC.